Sequencing of this T cell receptor (beta chain) was carried out in a study of blood T cell repertoires in COVID-19 (dated by TCRdb to 2019 to 2021). For the wider study: Samples from collaborators originated in the United States, Italy and Spain and spanned both the acute and convalescent phases of COVID-19. The repertoires were released in a freely available public database intended as a resource for research on the immune response to SARS-CoV-2. A de-identified subject ID, COVID-19 status, age in years and sex were almost always included in the sample metadata. The material from the prospective study consisted of cDNA or gDNA derived from T cells, B-cell-depleted T cells, or PBMCs. The samples were drawn from two sources: the first 160 participants of the ongoing ImmuneRACE study, and 1,000 to 1,500 subjects contributed by 6 global collaborators. The dataset comprised deeply sampled blood TCRbeta repertoires from subjects exposed to, actively infected with, or recovered from COVID-19. Where HLA class I and class II types were available, the types were taken from metadata supplied by the sample provider, not from assay-based typing. Summary of the overall study and its limitations: The quantity of clinical and demographic metadata differed by source and by participant and was supplied without curation.

Collaborating institutions collected whole blood in K2EDTA tubes following their own protocols. For TCRbeta analysis, collaborators shipped samples in one of three forms: frozen whole blood, isolated PBMCs, or DNA extracted from either of those sample types. TCRbeta CDR3 regions were amplified from genomic DNA using the immunoSEQ Assay, a bias-controlled multiplex PCR. For the original study's pipeline: Nucleated cell counts per sample were estimated from amplification of reference gene primers within the assay. To quantify the absolute abundance of each unique TCRbeta CDR3 rearrangement, sequence reads were collapsed and filtered. For each sample, productive Simpson clonality was calculated by taking the square root of Simpson's diversity index across productive rearrangements. As stored in TCRdb, this immuneACCESS dataset retains in-frame rearrangements with V and J assigned. A fraction of the clones does not appear; measured against another copy, unresolved V genes explain less than half of the discrepancy, and the remainder lacks a known reason. That table gives V, J and clone size, and the DNA gave D and trimming. The sample table shows around 200,000 clones, and over 70% are seen once. The top ten clonotypes cover 2.9% of the sample.

Comment on this clone: It lacks a known antigen. Qualities for individual bases were not recorded, and no much larger clone is one base off.

Ends trimmed: V by 7 bases, J by 3 bases; bases unmatched to a gene: 2. The germline V gene yields SNHLY for CDR1 and FYNNEI for CDR2. Its CDR3 holds 12 amino acids, cysteine through phenylalanine. Only the CDR3 DNA is retained, 36 bases long and in frame from the first base. The clonotype was recovered from a man in his fifties or sixties with active or convalescent COVID-19. The sample was peripheral blood. This chain joins TRBV2 to TRBJ2-7, with 8 central nucleotides matching TRBD1. The DNA sequence reads TGTGCCAGCACCGGGACAGGCTACGAGCAGTACTTC. It translates as CASTGTGYEQYF. The full variable domain, with segments outside the CDR3 supplied by the reference TRBV2 and TRBJ2-7 proteins, appears as EPEVTQTPSHQVTQMGQEVILRCVPISNHLYFYWYRQILGQKVEFLVSFYNNEISEKSEIFDDQFSVERPDGSNFTLKIRSTKLEDSAMYFCASTGTGYEQYFGPGTRLTVT.